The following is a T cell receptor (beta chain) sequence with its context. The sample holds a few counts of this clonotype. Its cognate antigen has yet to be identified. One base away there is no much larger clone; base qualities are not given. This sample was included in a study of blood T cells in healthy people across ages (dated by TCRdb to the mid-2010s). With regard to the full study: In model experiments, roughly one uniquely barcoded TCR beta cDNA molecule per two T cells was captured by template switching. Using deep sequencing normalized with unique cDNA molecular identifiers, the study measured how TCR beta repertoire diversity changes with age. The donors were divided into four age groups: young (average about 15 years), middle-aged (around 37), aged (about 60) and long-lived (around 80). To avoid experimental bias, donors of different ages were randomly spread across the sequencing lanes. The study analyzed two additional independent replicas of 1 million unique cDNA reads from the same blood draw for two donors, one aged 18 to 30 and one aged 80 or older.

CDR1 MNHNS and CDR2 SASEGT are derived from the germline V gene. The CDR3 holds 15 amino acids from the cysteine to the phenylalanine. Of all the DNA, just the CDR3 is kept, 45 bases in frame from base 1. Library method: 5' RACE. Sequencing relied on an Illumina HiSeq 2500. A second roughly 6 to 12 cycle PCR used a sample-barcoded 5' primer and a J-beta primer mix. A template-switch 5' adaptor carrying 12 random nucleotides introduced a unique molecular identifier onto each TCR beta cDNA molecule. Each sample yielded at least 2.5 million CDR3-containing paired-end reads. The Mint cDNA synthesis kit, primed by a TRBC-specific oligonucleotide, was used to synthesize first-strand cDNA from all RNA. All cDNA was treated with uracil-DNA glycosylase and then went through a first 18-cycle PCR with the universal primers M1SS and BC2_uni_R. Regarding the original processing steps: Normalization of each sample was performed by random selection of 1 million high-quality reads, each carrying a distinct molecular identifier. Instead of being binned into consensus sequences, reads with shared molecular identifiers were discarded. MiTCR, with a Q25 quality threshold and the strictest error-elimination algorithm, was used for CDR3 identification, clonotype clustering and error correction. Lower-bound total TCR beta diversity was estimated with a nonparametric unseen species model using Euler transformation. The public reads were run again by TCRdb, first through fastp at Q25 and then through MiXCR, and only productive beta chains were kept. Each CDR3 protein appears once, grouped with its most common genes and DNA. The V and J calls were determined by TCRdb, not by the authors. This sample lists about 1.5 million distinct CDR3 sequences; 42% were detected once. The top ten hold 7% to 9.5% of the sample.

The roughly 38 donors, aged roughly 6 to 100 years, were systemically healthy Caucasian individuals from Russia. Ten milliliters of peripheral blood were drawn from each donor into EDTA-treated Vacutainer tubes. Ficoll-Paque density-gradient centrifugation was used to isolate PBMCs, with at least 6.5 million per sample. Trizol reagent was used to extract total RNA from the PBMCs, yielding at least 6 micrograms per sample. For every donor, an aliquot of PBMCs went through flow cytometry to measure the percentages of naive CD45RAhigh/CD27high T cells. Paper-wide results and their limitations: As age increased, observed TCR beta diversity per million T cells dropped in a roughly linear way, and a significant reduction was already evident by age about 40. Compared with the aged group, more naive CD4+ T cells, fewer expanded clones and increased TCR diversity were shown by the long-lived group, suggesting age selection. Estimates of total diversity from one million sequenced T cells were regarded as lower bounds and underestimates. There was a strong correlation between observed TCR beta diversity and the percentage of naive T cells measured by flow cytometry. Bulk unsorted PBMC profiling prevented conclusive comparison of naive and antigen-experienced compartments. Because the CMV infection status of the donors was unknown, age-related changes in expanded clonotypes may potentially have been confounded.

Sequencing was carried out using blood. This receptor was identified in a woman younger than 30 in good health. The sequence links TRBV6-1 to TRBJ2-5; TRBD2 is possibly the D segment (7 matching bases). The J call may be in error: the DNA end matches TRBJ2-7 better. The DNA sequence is TGTGCCAGCAGTGAAGGGGGGGGGCCAGCCTACGAGCAGTACTTC. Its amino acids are CASSEGGGPAYEQYF.